This T cell receptor beta chain came from a study of T cells in Graves' hyperthyroidism and ophthalmopathy. This clonotype was seen repeatedly, ten times or more. The J segment lost 3 bases and the V segment lost 0 bases, leaving 0 bases of the junction unmatched. This CDR3 has 14 amino acids. Germline values: CDR1 SGHVS, CDR2 FQNEAQ. Reasons for excluding patients were uncontrolled infection, other autoimmune disease, pregnancy or lactation. Using RNA transcripts as the source, TCR beta CDR3 regions were amplified. First-round RT-PCR with HTBI primers amplified the TCR CDR3 region. TCRdb re-derived calls from the multiplex PCR reads in MiXCR, one entry per CDR3 protein. The sample lists about 300,000 distinct CDR3 sequences; approximately 18% were seen once.

Sequencing input: blood. This TCR came from a man aged 50 to 59 with Graves' ophthalmopathy. The chain is built from TRBV7-8 and TRBJ2-7; 9 bases align to TRBD1. In DNA form, the CDR3 reads TGTGCCAGCAGCTTAGCGACAGGGGGCTACGAGCAGTACTTC. Its protein is CASSLATGGYEQYF.